What follows are 3 T cell receptor beta chains derived from one specimen sequenced in a study of molecular identifiers for immune sequencing clone quantification (dated by TCRdb to the late 2010s). The receptor library was made with PCR. Sequencing instrument: Illumina HiSeq 4000. The public reads were reprocessed in TCRdb via fastp at Q25 and MiXCR, keeping in-frame beta chains. One record per CDR3 amino acid sequence lists the most common genes and DNA. This sample has fewer than 350,000 distinct CDR3 sequences in its table, and 20% to 25% of those were observed once. Of the sample, more than 0.8% is held by the ten largest clones. Sequenced material: naive CD8+ T cells from blood, with Jurkat cell RNA spiked in. This specimen's cell subset or site label, interpreted: FACS-sorted CD8+CD4-CCR7+CD45RA+ naive T cells. The receptors come from a human donor in good health. Some libraries in this study had Jurkat cell RNA spiked in.

This clonotype was recorded at least ten times. The chain employs TRBV29-1 and TRBJ1-5; 7 bases map to TRBD1. The CDR3 consists of 14 residues. Germline CDR1 SQVTM, CDR2 ANQGSEA. V dropped 6 bases and J dropped 3; count of bases not matched to a gene: 8. In DNA, the CDR3 is TGCAGCGTCGCCGGGACAGAGATCAATCAGCCCCAGCATTTT. Its translation is CSVAGTEINQPQHF.

In this sample, this clonotype turned up many times. V usage is TRBV5-1 and J usage is TRBJ2-7; 13 bases map to TRBD2. In germline, CDR1 is SGHRS, CDR2 YFSETQ. The CDR3 length is 19 residues. Trimming cost V 0 bases and J 2 bases; bases outside gene matches: 11. Written as DNA, the CDR3 is TGCGCCAGCAGCTTGGTCCCATATTCCGGGACTAGCGGGGCCTACGAGCAGTACTTC. Protein product: CASSLVPYSGTSGAYEQYF. The variable domain in full, completed from reference TRBV5-1 and TRBJ2-7, reads KAGVTQTPRYLIKTRGQQVTLSCSPISGHRSVSWYQQTPGQGLQFLFEYFSETQRNKGNFPGRFSGRQFSNSRSEMNVSTLELGDSALYLCASSLVPYSGTSGAYEQYFGPGTRLTVT.

This clonotype was observed a handful of times. The V gene is TRBV6-5, the J gene TRBJ1-5, with D uncertain. The CDR3 totals 14 residues. The V gene's germline CDR1 is MNHEY and CDR2 SVGAGI. V shed 2 bases and J shed 4 bases, with 9 bases lying between them. CDR3 in DNA: TGTGCCAGCAGTTACCGGGCCGAGAATCAGCCCCAGCATTTT. Protein: CASSYRAENQPQHF.